Shown below are 18 T cell receptor beta chains from a single sample sequenced in a study of T cells after yellow fever vaccination. TCRdb reprocessed the 5' RACE reads with MiXCR, giving one entry per CDR3 protein. This table has over 300,000 distinct CDR3 sequences, 4.1% appearing once. The starting material was PBMCs, obtained 5 days after the yellow fever booster vaccination. All receptors derive from a man aged 18-30 years who received the YFV17D yellow fever vaccine.

This clonotype was seen a handful of times. The V call is TRBV9, the J call TRBJ1-1, with TRBD1 identical over 7 bases. Trimming cost V 0 bases and J 2 bases; bases outside gene matches: 4. The germline gives CDR1 SGDLS, CDR2 YYNGEE. The CDR3 spans 15 residues. As DNA, the CDR3 is TGTGCCAGCAGCGTAGAGACAGGGACTAACACTGAAGCTTTCTTT. Translation: CASSVETGTNTEAFF.

The chain combines TRBV3-1 with TRBJ1-2, with D possibly being TRBD1 (5 bases). With 1 base removed from V and 7 bases from J, the gap between germline ends came to 16 bases. Germline CDR1 reads LGHDT; CDR2 reads YNNKEL (reference sequence). The CDR3 contains 15 residues. The CDR3 DNA reads TGTGCCAGCAGCCAAGGAATAGGGGAGGAGTCTGGCTACACCTTC. Protein: CASSQGIGEESGYTF.

This clonotype was found a few times. The CDR3 DNA is TGTGCCAGCACCCTTGGCAGCAACTATGGCTACACCTTC. The encoded protein is CASTLGSNYGYTF. V is TRBV6-2 or TRBV6-3 and J is TRBJ1-2; D remains unclear. The CDR3 consists of 13 residues. Trimming pared 7 bases from V and 2 bases from J, leaving 11 bases between. Germline CDR1 reads MNHEY; CDR2 reads SVGEGT.

This clonotype was recorded many times. The V call is TRBV6-2 or TRBV6-3, the J call TRBJ1-1; D might be TRBD1 (5 bases). CDR3 length equals 15 residues. CDR1 and CDR2 (germline): MNHEY, SVGEGT. V dropped 2 bases and J dropped 4 bases, with 14 bases sitting between them. The CDR3 loop is CASSYLRVQRTEAFF. For the CDR3, the DNA is TGTGCCAGCAGTTACCTCAGGGTACAACGCACTGAAGCTTTCTTT.

This clonotype occurred a few times. The rearrangement joins TRBV3-1 to TRBJ2-5; D might be TRBD1 (5 bases). V lost 5 bases and J lost 5, with 21 bases in between. The CDR3 is 16 residues long. The germline gives CDR1 LGHDT, CDR2 YNNKEL (reference sequence). The CDR3 sequence: CASSLNQDTFGETQYF. The DNA for the CDR3 is TGTGCCAGCAGCTTAAACCAGGACACCTTCGGGGAGACCCAGTACTTC.

This clonotype was detected a few times. The chain carries TRBV29-1 and TRBJ1-1; 9 bases align to TRBD1. The CDR3 has 15 amino acids. J gave up 1 base and V 6 bases, and 9 bases lay outside the gene matches. Germline-derived CDR1 and CDR2 are SQVTM and ANQGSEA. CDR3 protein: CSVIGTGTWNTEAFF. Here the CDR3 DNA reads TGCAGCGTCATCGGGACAGGGACTTGGAACACTGAAGCTTTCTTT. The full variable domain, completed using reference TRBV29-1 and TRBJ1-1, is SAVISQKPSRDICQRGTSLTIQCQVDSQVTMMFWYRQQPGQSLTLIATANQGSEATYESGFVIDKFPISRPNLTFSTLTVSNMSPEDSSIYLCSVIGTGTWNTEAFFGQGTRLTVV.

This clonotype has a count of ten or more. The chain links TRBV20-1 to TRBJ2-4; 8 nucleotides line up with TRBD1. V lost 6 bases, J lost 1 base, and 14 bases stayed unmatched. The CDR3 covers 17 residues. Germline V gene lookup returns CDR1 DFQATT and CDR2 SNEGSKA (reference sequence). Here the CDR3 DNA reads TGCAGTGCCCAAGCTCCCCAGGGGGCTGGCGCCAAAAACATTCAGTACTTC. Residues: CSAQAPQGAGAKNIQYF.

The chain is built from TRBV7-2 and TRBJ1-2; tentatively, D is TRBD1 (6 bases). The CDR3 spans 17 residues. The germline gives CDR1 SGHTA, CDR2 FQGNSA. V was shortened by 4 bases and J by 4 bases, with 22 bases between the two germline ends. The DNA of the CDR3 is TGTGCCAGCAGCTCCCGGGACACTGTTAGAGGGCCCTATGGCTACACCTTC. Residues: CASSSRDTVRGPYGYTF. The full variable domain, completed using reference TRBV7-2 and TRBJ1-2, is GAGVSQSPSNKVTEKGKDVELRCDPISGHTALYWYRQSLGQGLEFLIYFQGNSAPDKSGLPSDRFSAERTGGSVSTLTIQRTQQEDSAVYLCASSSRDTVRGPYGYTFGSGTRLTVV.

This clonotype has a handful of counts. The genes are TRBV18 and TRBJ1-4; no definite D call. There are 15 residues in the CDR3. Trimming took 3 bases from V and 5 from J, leaving 13 bases between them. Germline assignment: CDR1 KGHSH and CDR2 LQKENI. The CDR3 region has the DNA TGTGCCAGCTCACCTGGTGGAGGGTTAAATGAAAAACTGTTTTTT. Translation: CASSPGGGLNEKLFF.

This clonotype was seen repeatedly, ten times or more. This chain links TRBV20-1 with TRBJ2-3, with 7 bases matching TRBD2. V shed 1 base and J 6 bases; nucleotides not matched to a gene: 10. This CDR3 comprises 15 residues. Germline CDR1 and CDR2: DFQATT and SNEGSKA (reference sequence). CDR3 region: CSARVAGGAGDTQYF. The CDR3, as DNA: TGCAGTGCTAGAGTAGCGGGCGGGGCAGGGGATACGCAGTATTTT.

This clonotype was observed at least ten times. The chain couples TRBV7-2 to TRBJ1-2; D not certain. V was trimmed by 1 base and J by 0 bases, leaving 3 bases between them. This CDR3 has 13 residues. Germline V gives CDR1 SGHTA, CDR2 FQGNSA. This CDR3 is CASSLDTNYGYTF. The CDR3 DNA reads as TGTGCCAGCAGCTTAGACACTAACTATGGCTACACCTTC.

This clonotype was detected many times. The chain combines TRBV10-2 with TRBJ1-2; TRBD1 is a possible D gene (5 bases). The CDR3 totals 15 residues. Germline-derived CDR1 and CDR2 are WSHSY and SAAADI. V lost 4 bases and J 7 bases, leaving 19 bases between the germline ends. CDR3 bases: TGCGCCAGCAGTGGCCCGATCGGGACTCTAGGTGGCTACACCTTC. Protein sequence: CASSGPIGTLGGYTF.

This clonotype came up a few times. The chain joins TRBV25-1 to TRBJ2-7; 7 bases agree with TRBD2. The CDR3 totals 12 residues. Trimming removed 1 base from V and 9 bases from J; junction bases left unmatched: 3. Germline CDR1 MGHDK, CDR2 SYGVNS. CDR3 bases: TGTGCCAGCAGTGAATGGGGACTACCGCAGTACTTC. It specifies CASSEWGLPQYF.

This clonotype was recorded a few times. This chain connects TRBV5-5 to TRBJ2-2, with 8 nucleotides matching TRBD1. Trimming took 2 bases from V and 6 from J; bases not matched to a gene: 3. The CDR3 is made up of 14 amino acids. Germline lookup yields CDR1 SGHKS and CDR2 YYEKEE (reference sequence). The CDR3 DNA follows: TGTGCCAGCAGCTTCGGGACAGGCGCCGGGGAGCTGTTTTTT. This sequence encodes CASSFGTGAGELFF.

This sequence joins TRBV6-2 or TRBV6-3 and TRBJ2-3; TRBD2 agrees at 9 bases. Germline CDR1 reads MNHEY; CDR2 reads SVGEGT. Unmatched junction bases numbered 5, after V lost 8 bases and J lost 2 bases. CDR3 length equals 14 residues. The CDR3, as DNA: TGTGCCAGCCGAAGCGGGGGGTACACAGATACGCAGTATTTT. It specifies CASRSGGYTDTQYF.

The rearrangement links TRBV4-3 to TRBJ1-5; 7 bases map to TRBD1. Germline CDR1 LGHNA, CDR2 YSLEER. This CDR3 contains 15 residues. The ends lost 6 bases at V and 0 bases at J; junction bases unmatched: 5. CDR3 DNA sequence: TGCGCCAGCAGTCCCGACAGGGTTAGCAATCAGCCCCAGCATTTT. Its protein product is CASSPDRVSNQPQHF.

The table lists this clonotype with many counts. The chain uses TRBV24-1 and TRBJ2-1; D is possibly TRBD2 (5 bases). V shed 1 base and J shed 6 bases, with 9 bases lying between them. CDR1 is KGHDR, CDR2 SFDVKD, per germline. The CDR3 is made up of 14 amino acids. The CDR3 region is CATSDFSSGNEQFF. The CDR3 bases are TGTGCCACCAGTGATTTCTCCAGCGGCAATGAGCAGTTCTTC.

The chain uses TRBV24-1 and TRBJ1-1; 9 bases map to TRBD1. Trimming removed 5 bases from V and 0 bases from J; junction bases left unmatched: 3. CDR1 KGHDR and CDR2 SFDVKD come from the germline V gene. CDR3 length: 15 amino acids. CDR3 in DNA: TGTGCCACCAGTGGGACAGGGGAGGTGAACACTGAAGCTTTCTTT. This codes for CATSGTGEVNTEAFF.